This record looks at one T cell receptor (beta chain) sequence and its context. Cohort allocation depended upon clinical history that participants reported. The sample comes from a study of blood T cell repertoires in COVID-19. Turning to the study itself: Sources were T cells, B-cell-depleted T cells, or PBMCs; the material itself was cDNA or gDNA.

In the original processing: Estimation of nucleated cell counts was performed using reference gene primer amplification. The data were produced by immunoSEQ multiplex PCR, yet TCRdb's version contains in-frame clones alone and is incomplete. The D gene and trimming were derived from the DNA, and the V and J assignments and clone size from that table. This repertoire shows 150,000 to 200,000 clones, 82% found once; its top ten account for about 5%. J was trimmed by 7 bases and V by 4 bases; bases with no gene match: 14. Germline V lookup: CDR1 LNHNV, CDR2 YYDKDF (reference sequence). CDR3 length: 18 amino acids.

V gene TRBV15 combines with J gene TRBJ1-6, with 9 bases that match TRBD1. The specimen was PBMCs or T cells enriched from blood (not recorded which). This clonotype was sampled from a woman in her fifties or sixties with acute COVID-19. CDR3 residues: CATSTPQPGQGRNSPLHF. The CDR3 DNA reads TGTGCCACCAGCACCCCCCAACCGGGACAGGGTCGGAATTCACCCCTCCACTTT. Filled out from reference TRBV15 and TRBJ1-6, the complete variable domain reads DAMVIQNPRYQVTQFGKPVTLSCSQTLNHNVMYWYQQKSSQAPKLLFHYYDKDFNNEADTPDNFQSRRPNTSFCFLDIRSPGLGDTAMYLCATSTPQPGQGRNSPLHFGNGTRLTVT.